This TCR beta chain was profiled in a study of blood T cell repertoires in COVID-19. Looked up from germline, CDR1 is SGHVS and CDR2 is FQNEAQ. The CDR3 extends over 16 amino acids. V shed 1 base and J 7 bases; nucleotides not matched to a gene: 7. The protocol was immunoSEQ multiplex PCR, while the TCRdb copy is restricted to in-frame clones and leaves out a portion. The top ten clones hold less than 3% of a sample with 200,000 to 250,000 clones, 85% to 90% of them seen once. The source is a woman aged 55 to 70 with acute or convalescent COVID-19. Sample: peripheral blood. The rearrangement links TRBV7-8 to TRBJ2-2; 9 bases line up with TRBD2. The CDR3 bases are TGTGCCAGCAGCTTAGAGGTAGCGGGAGCTATCGGGGAGCTGTTTTTT. Translated, it gives CASSLEVAGAIGELFF.